This T cell receptor (beta chain) comes out of a study of cytomegalovirus exposure and HLA in healthy donors. The study ran its PCR with 60 Vbeta and 13 Jbeta primers. Produced via immunoSEQ multiplex PCR; TCRdb's table is partial and in-frame only. The sample consists of some 130,000 clones, more than 80% of them appearing once. Germline lookup yields CDR1 SGHRS and CDR2 YFSETQ. There are 15 residues in the CDR3. V was trimmed by 2 bases and J by 5 bases, leaving 11 bases between them. V gene TRBV5-1 combines with J gene TRBJ1-6, with a possible D match to TRBD1 (5 bases). This receptor was identified in a man between 35 and 55 years old in good health and CMV-seronegative. Input material: PBMCs. CDR3 loop: CASSFQGSDNSPLHF. The CDR3 DNA reads as TGCGCCAGCAGCTTCCAGGGATCCGATAATTCACCCCTCCACTTT.